Shown below are 30 T cell receptor beta chains from a single sample sequenced in a study of cytomegalovirus exposure and HLA in healthy donors. It was with 60 Vbeta and 13 Jbeta primers that the PCR ran. The method was immunoSEQ multiplex PCR; TCRdb's version includes in-frame clones alone and lacks a portion of them. The data show about 130,000 clones, around 9% seen once. The sequenced material came from PBMCs. The receptors shown here come from a man aged 35-49 years in good health and CMV-seronegative.

In the case of this clone: In the same sample, other DNA sequences code for this CDR3. The CDR3 loop reads CASSLSGGPRYTF. For the CDR3, the DNA is TGTGCCAGCAGCTTATCGGGGGGTCCTCGCTACACCTTC. This chain links TRBV7-2 with TRBJ1-2; maybe TRBD1 (5 bases). This CDR3 is built from 13 residues. Germline V gene sequence: CDR1 SGHTA, CDR2 FQGNSA. V was shortened by 2 bases and J by 9 bases, with 13 bases between the two germline ends.

This clone has just a few counts. The rearrangement joins TRBV14 to TRBJ1-1; 7 nucleotides line up with TRBD1. CDR1 and CDR2 (germline): SGHDN, FVKESK. The V and J ends lost 5 bases and 0 bases, in that order; junction bases with no gene match: 6. The CDR3 contains 15 residues. The CDR3 DNA sequence: TGTGCCAGCAGCAAAAGGGACAGTCTGAACACTGAAGCTTTCTTT. Amino acids: CASSKRDSLNTEAFF.

This clone appeared a few times. The chain combines TRBV13 with TRBJ2-5, with a tentative D call TRBD2 (6 bases). Germline CDR1 PRHDT, CDR2 FYEKMQ (reference sequence). V was pared by 4 bases and J by 3 bases, with 9 bases between. This CDR3 has 13 residues. The CDR3 DNA sequence: TGTGCCAGCAGCTCTCGACTAGAAGAGACCCAGTACTTC. Its protein product is CASSSRLEETQYF.

The chain has TRBV9 and TRBJ2-5; TRBD2 is a possible D gene (6 bases). The CDR3 is 15 amino acids. V was pared by 3 bases and J by 5 bases, with 17 bases between. Germline CDR1 SGDLS, CDR2 YYNGEE. The CDR3 sequence is CASSDGGLGVETQYF. In DNA, the CDR3 is TGTGCCAGCAGCGACGGGGGTTTAGGGGTGGAGACCCAGTACTTC.

The DNA for the CDR3 is TGTGCCAGCAGCGTAGGGAGGACGCCCGGGGGCAAAAACATTCAGTACTTC. This codes for CASSVGRTPGGKNIQYF. The genes are TRBV9 and TRBJ2-4, with D possibly being TRBD2 (6 bases). Trimming took off 0 bases at V and 3 bases at J, with 16 bases between the two ends. Per the germline V gene, CDR1 is SGDLS and CDR2 is YYNGEE. The CDR3 contains 17 residues.

This chain connects TRBV9 to TRBJ2-1, with 7 bases lining up with TRBD2. CDR1 SGDLS and CDR2 YYNGEE come from the germline V gene. The V and J ends lost 2 bases and 7 bases, in that order; junction bases with no gene match: 12. The CDR3 spans 16 residues. CDR3 in amino acids: CASSVRRGLETNEQFF. The CDR3 DNA follows: TGTGCCAGCAGCGTCCGCCGAGGACTAGAGACAAATGAGCAGTTCTTC. Full variable domain (outside the CDR3, taken from reference TRBV9 and TRBJ2-1): DSGVTQTPKHLITATGQRVTLRCSPRSGDLSVYWYQQSLDQGLQFLIQYYNGEERAKGNILERFSAQQFPDLHSELNLSSLELGDSALYFCASSVRRGLETNEQFFGPGTRLTVL.

This clone appeared once. The chain couples TRBV19 to TRBJ2-5, with 7 bases identical to TRBD1. V dropped 3 bases and J dropped 5; count of bases not matched to a gene: 6. The germline CDR1 and CDR2 sequences are LNHDA and SQIVND (reference sequence). This CDR3 is 14 amino acids long. As DNA, the CDR3 is TGTGCCAGTAGTATTGTAGGGGGCCTGGAGACCCAGTACTTC. Amino acids: CASSIVGGLETQYF. Looking up the rest from reference TRBV19 and TRBJ2-5 gives the full variable domain: DGGITQSPKYLFRKEGQNVTLSCEQNLNHDAMYWYRQDPGQGLRLIYYSQIVNDFQKGDIAEGYSVSREKKESFPLTVTSAQKNPTAFYLCASSIVGGLETQYFGPGTRLLVL.

In this sample, this clone turned up a few times. The chain has TRBV30 and TRBJ1-2, with D possibly TRBD1 on 5 matching bases. This CDR3 has 11 amino acids. Germline lookup yields CDR1 GTSNPN and CDR2 SVGIG (reference sequence). V lost 4 bases to trimming and J lost 8 bases, with 11 bases between them. CDR3 nucleotides: TGTGCCTGGATCCACCAGGGAGGCTACACCTTC. Translated, it gives CAWIHQGGYTF.

This chain joins TRBV7-8 and TRBJ1-4; TRBD1 matches 7 bases. CDR3 length equals 17 residues. Looked up from germline, CDR1 is SGHVS and CDR2 is FQNEAQ. Trimming at V came to 4 bases and at J to 1 base, leaving 9 bases not matched to a gene. The CDR3 sequence is CASSSGTAPLTNEKLFF. CDR3 DNA: TGTGCCAGCAGCTCCGGGACAGCACCTTTAACTAATGAAAAACTGTTTTTT.

This sequence joins TRBV7-9 and TRBJ2-1; a possible D gene is TRBD1 (6 bases). CDR1 and CDR2 from the germline V gene are SEHNR and FQNEAQ (reference sequence). The CDR3 sequence is 13 residues long. Trimming removed 5 bases from V and 6 bases from J, with 11 bases in between. CDR3 amino acids: CASSGVGGNEQFF. The CDR3 nucleotides are TGTGCCAGCAGCGGCGTAGGGGGCAATGAGCAGTTCTTC.

The chain carries TRBV9 and TRBJ2-7; 8 bases are shared with TRBD2. This CDR3 is 15 amino acids long. After removal of 4 bases from V and 0 bases from J, the junction contained 6 bases not matched to a gene. Germline V gives CDR1 SGDLS, CDR2 YYNGEE. The CDR3 region is CASSPGGAGSYEQYF. The DNA for the CDR3 is TGTGCCAGCAGCCCCGGGGGGGCCGGCTCCTACGAGCAGTACTTC.

J is TRBJ2-1 and V is TRBV14, with 7 positions matching TRBD1. CDR1 SGHDN and CDR2 FVKESK come from the germline V gene. The CDR3 is made up of 14 amino acids. J lost 4 bases, V lost 4 bases, and 4 bases had no gene match. The CDR3, as DNA: TGTGCCAGCAGCCGGTGGGGACAGTACAATGAGCAGTTCTTC. Protein: CASSRWGQYNEQFF.

The V call is TRBV11-2, the J call TRBJ2-3; D may be TRBD1 (5 bases). In germline, CDR1 is SGHAT, CDR2 FQNNGV. The CDR3 runs 15 residues. Trimming cost V 7 bases and J 6 bases, with 20 bases left between them. CDR3 DNA sequence: TGTGCCAGCATCCAGGGTGACATCCTACTGGATACGCAGTATTTT. Encoded protein: CASIQGDILLDTQYF.

This sequence joins TRBV6-1 and TRBJ2-2; D possibly corresponds to TRBD2 (6 bases). CDR1 and CDR2 from the germline V gene are MNHNS and SASEGT. CDR3 length equals 13 residues. V was shortened by 4 bases and J by 7 bases, with 10 bases between the two germline ends. The CDR3 region has the DNA TGTGCCAGCAGTGTGGAGGGACTCGGGGAGCTGTTTTTT. It is translated as CASSVEGLGELFF.

This clone was seen a handful of times. The chain combines TRBV2 with TRBJ1-2; D is unclear. The germline V gene has CDR1 SNHLY and CDR2 FYNNEI. CDR3 size: 13 residues. The V end lost 3 bases, the J end lost 4 bases, and 9 bases lay between the germline ends. CDR3: CASSEEGPYGYTF. The CDR3 DNA reads as TGTGCCAGCAGTGAGGAGGGCCCCTATGGCTACACCTTC.

This rearrangement joins TRBV7-3 to TRBJ2-7, with unresolved D. Trimming shortened V by 2 bases and J by 4 bases, and 9 bases separated the two germline ends. Germline V CDR1 and CDR2: SGHTA, FQGTGA. The CDR3 loop spans 13 amino acids. The CDR3 protein is CASSLSIGYEQYF. CDR3 DNA sequence: TGTGCCAGCAGCTTATCGATCGGTTACGAGCAGTACTTC.

This clone occurred a few times. J is TRBJ2-7 and V is TRBV29-1; D gene ambiguous. V was shortened by 3 bases and J by 0 bases, with 6 bases between the two germline ends. The CDR3 length is 12 residues. Germline V lookup: CDR1 SQVTM, CDR2 ANQGSEA. The DNA of the CDR3 is TGCAGCGTTGAGGGCCCCTCCTACGAGCAGTACTTC. Protein sequence: CSVEGPSYEQYF.

V gene TRBV11-2 combines with J gene TRBJ2-3; 9 nucleotides agree with TRBD1. The J segment lost 4 bases and the V segment lost 0 bases, leaving 14 bases of the junction unmatched. This CDR3 has 19 amino acids. Germline CDR1 is SGHAT and CDR2 is FQNNGV. The CDR3 region has the DNA TGTGCCAGCAGCTTAGATTGGTCGCGACCGGGACAGGGTTCAGATACGCAGTATTTT. This sequence encodes CASSLDWSRPGQGSDTQYF. The complete variable domain, with remaining parts taken from reference TRBV11-2 and TRBJ2-3, reads EAGVAQSPRYKIIEKRQSVAFWCNPISGHATLYWYQQILGQGPKLLIQFQNNGVVDDSQLPKDRFSAERLKGVDSTLKIQPAKLEDSAVYLCASSLDWSRPGQGSDTQYFGPGTRLTVL.

This clone came up a few times. V usage is TRBV10-3 and J usage is TRBJ2-3, with D hard to call. The CDR3 has 14 residues. Germline CDR1 and CDR2: ENHRY and SYGVKD. V gave up 7 bases and J gave up 4 bases, with 15 bases separating them. The chain's CDR3 is CAITYGLSADTQYF. The CDR3 region has the DNA TGTGCCATCACGTACGGGTTATCGGCAGATACGCAGTATTTT.

This clone was picked up a small number of times. This rearrangement joins TRBV4-2 to TRBJ2-3, with 11 bases matching TRBD2. After removal of 1 base from V and 4 bases from J, the junction contained 7 bases not matched to a gene. Germline CDR1 and CDR2: LGHNA and YNFKEQ. This CDR3 contains 17 residues. In DNA, the CDR3 is TGTGCCAGCAGCCAAGGATTTAGCGGGGGGGCTCCAGATACGCAGTATTTT. Protein: CASSQGFSGGAPDTQYF.

The chain is built from TRBV29-1 and TRBJ1-2; perhaps TRBD1 as D (5 bases). The CDR3 has 12 residues. Germline V gene sequence: CDR1 SQVTM, CDR2 ANQGSEA. V lost 6 bases and J 8 bases, leaving 16 bases between the germline ends. The CDR3 loop reads CSVPHTGGGYTF. DNA of the CDR3: TGCAGCGTCCCCCACACGGGGGGAGGCTACACCTTC.

The chain links TRBV7-2 to TRBJ2-7; the match to TRBD2 covers 8 bases. The CDR3 length is 15 residues. Germline loops: CDR1 SGHTA, CDR2 FQGNSA. Trimming cost V 1 base and J 3 bases; bases outside gene matches: 5. Here the CDR3 DNA reads TGTGCCAGCAGCTTAGATGGCGGGGGGAACTACGAGCAGTACTTC. Translation gives CASSLDGGGNYEQYF. The variable domain in full, completed from reference TRBV7-2 and TRBJ2-7, reads GAGVSQSPSNKVTEKGKDVELRCDPISGHTALYWYRQSLGQGLEFLIYFQGNSAPDKSGLPSDRFSAERTGGSVSTLTIQRTQQEDSAVYLCASSLDGGGNYEQYFGPGTRLTVT.

The J gene is TRBJ2-7, the V gene TRBV7-9; D is perhaps TRBD2 (6 bases). There are 14 residues in the CDR3. The V gene lost 5 bases and the J gene lost 3 bases, with 14 bases spanning the gap. CDR1 and CDR2 from the germline V gene are SEHNR and FQNEAQ (reference sequence). DNA for the CDR3: TGTGCCAGCAGCCCCGCGGGCGGGGTCTACGAGCAGTACTTC. Translation: CASSPAGGVYEQYF. Complete variable domain (other parts from reference TRBV7-9 and TRBJ2-7): DTGVSQNPRHKITKRGQNVTFRCDPISEHNRLYWYRQTLGQGPEFLTYFQNEAQLEKSRLLSDRFSAERPKGSFSTLEIQRTEQGDSAMYLCASSPAGGVYEQYFGPGTRLTVT.

The CDR3 region is CASSGQAGGLGELFF. In DNA form, the CDR3 reads TGTGCCAGCAGCGGCCAAGCGGGGGGGCTTGGGGAGCTGTTTTTT. The chain carries TRBV7-9 and TRBJ2-2, with TRBD2 matching over 10 bases. Trimming cost V 5 bases and J 8 bases; bases outside gene matches: 8. The CDR3 loop spans 15 amino acids. The germline V gene encodes CDR1 SEHNR and CDR2 FQNEAQ (reference sequence). Looking up the rest from reference TRBV7-9 and TRBJ2-2 gives the full variable domain: DTGVSQNPRHKITKRGQNVTFRCDPISEHNRLYWYRQTLGQGPEFLTYFQNEAQLEKSRLLSDRFSAERPKGSFSTLEIQRTEQGDSAMYLCASSGQAGGLGELFFGEGSRLTVL.

The V and J genes are TRBV4-1 and TRBJ2-1; TRBD1 matches 7 bases. The V gene end was trimmed by 3 bases and the J gene end by 4 bases; junction bases not matched to a gene: 9. The CDR3 loop spans 16 amino acids. CDR1 is MGHRA and CDR2 is YSYEKL in the germline V gene. The CDR3 bases are TGCGCCAGCAGCCAGCCTCACAGGGGACCTTACAATGAGCAGTTCTTC. Translating it yields CASSQPHRGPYNEQFF.

In this sample, this clone turned up a few times. The rearrangement uses TRBV2 and TRBJ1-5; 11 positions match TRBD1. V was pared by 7 bases and J by 3 bases, with 5 bases of the junction left unmatched. CDR1 is SNHLY, CDR2 FYNNEI, per germline. CDR3 length: 15 residues. For the CDR3, the DNA is TGTGCCAGCATCGGGACAGGGGGATTCAATCAGCCCCAGCATTTT. Translation: CASIGTGGFNQPQHF.

This clone showed up just a few times. The CDR3 DNA is TGCGCCAGCAGCTCAGGGGCTATCTCTGGAAACACCATATATTTT. The encoded protein is CASSSGAISGNTIYF. V usage is TRBV5-1 and J usage is TRBJ1-3, with D possibly matching TRBD1 (6 bases). V shed 3 bases and J shed 0 bases, with 10 bases lying between them. This CDR3 comprises 15 residues. Looked up from germline, CDR1 is SGHRS and CDR2 is YFSETQ.

The CDR3 is CASSYSRQGTAEAFF. As DNA, the CDR3 is TGTGCCAGCAGTTACTCCCGACAGGGGACGGCTGAAGCTTTCTTT. J is TRBJ1-1 and V is TRBV6-5; 8 nucleotides align to TRBD1. J gave up 6 bases and V 0 bases, and 6 bases lay outside the gene matches. This CDR3 spans 15 amino acids. CDR1 MNHEY and CDR2 SVGAGI come from the germline V gene.

This sequence joins TRBV6-1 and TRBJ2-5; D not certain. The V and J ends lost 2 bases and 3 bases respectively, with 4 bases between them. The germline V gene encodes CDR1 MNHNS and CDR2 SASEGT. This CDR3 is 12 amino acids long. The CDR3 sequence: CASSELEETQYF. DNA for the CDR3: TGTGCCAGCAGTGAACTAGAAGAGACCCAGTACTTC.

This chain uses TRBV15 with TRBJ2-3, with D possibly being TRBD1 (6 bases). Trimming shortened V by 5 bases and J by 3 bases, and 21 bases separated the two germline ends. The CDR3 runs 17 residues. Germline V CDR1 and CDR2: LNHNV, YYDKDF (reference sequence). This CDR3 reads CATSLFPGDTSTDTQYF. The CDR3, as DNA: TGTGCCACCAGCCTCTTCCCTGGGGACACATCAACAGATACGCAGTATTTT.